The 10 T cell receptor beta chains below come from one sample, sequenced in a study of blood T cell repertoires in COVID-19 (TCRdb year 2020). Library creation used the immunoSEQ multiplex PCR assay. TCRdb stores this immuneACCESS table with in-frame sequences only. Part of the clones is absent; in the studies checked, under half of the shortfall reflects unresolved V genes, and no reason is known for the rest. Across this sample there are approximately 300,000 clones, with around 86% seen only once. In total, the top ten clones hold about 10% of the sample. Sequencing used PBMCs or T cells enriched from blood (not recorded which). These receptors all come from a woman aged 18-29 years who had recovered from COVID-19.

The chain combines TRBV9 with TRBJ1-1; D is ambiguous. The CDR3 runs to 13 residues. The V end was cut by 4 bases, the J end by 6 bases, with 13 bases between. Germline V lookup: CDR1 SGDLS, CDR2 YYNGEE. CDR3 DNA: TGTGCCAGCAGCACCCAGCCAGGCGCTGAAGCTTTCTTT. It yields the protein CASSTQPGAEAFF.

V is TRBV30 and J is TRBJ1-1, with a tentative D call TRBD1 (5 bases). Per the germline V gene, CDR1 is GTSNPN and CDR2 is SVGIG (reference sequence). Trimming took off 4 bases at V and 1 base at J, with 13 bases between the two ends. The CDR3 is 14 residues long. CDR3 residues: CAWNRGGANTEAFF. In DNA form, the CDR3 reads TGTGCCTGGAACCGGGGAGGGGCGAACACTGAAGCTTTCTTT.

This chain connects TRBV11-3 to TRBJ1-1, with 9 bases lining up with TRBD1. Germline CDR1 and CDR2: SGHNT and YENEEA. This CDR3 has 14 amino acids. V lost 5 bases and J lost 1; bases outside the gene matches: 2. In nucleotides, the CDR3 is TGTGCCAGCAGCCTGGACAGGGGGAACACTGAAGCTTTCTTT. Its protein product is CASSLDRGNTEAFF.

The chain uses TRBV7-6 and TRBJ2-7, with a tentative D call TRBD1 (6 bases). V was shortened by 5 bases and J by 2 bases, with 16 bases between the two germline ends. The CDR3 length is 15 residues. The germline CDR1 and CDR2 sequences are SGHVS and FNYEAQ. Written as DNA, the CDR3 is TGTGCCAGCAGCCTAGGCAGGGGACCCACCTACGAGCAGTACTTC. Protein sequence: CASSLGRGPTYEQYF.

The chain joins TRBV30 to TRBJ1-2; D possibly corresponds to TRBD1 (5 bases). The CDR3 has 14 amino acids. Trimming shortened V by 0 bases and J by 5 bases, and 13 bases separated the two germline ends. Per the germline V gene, CDR1 is GTSNPN and CDR2 is SVGIG (reference sequence). This chain's CDR3 is CAWSVRRQTYGYTF. The CDR3 DNA sequence: TGTGCCTGGAGTGTACGCAGACAGACGTATGGCTACACCTTC.

The chain carries TRBV4-1 and TRBJ1-5, with 9 positions matching TRBD1. There are 17 residues in the CDR3. Trimming cost V 1 base and J 6 bases; bases outside gene matches: 10. Germline V gene data show CDR1 as MGHRA and CDR2 as YSYEKL. The CDR3 loop is CASSQGLQGARGQPQHF. CDR3 nucleotide sequence: TGCGCCAGCAGCCAAGGGCTACAGGGGGCGCGGGGTCAGCCCCAGCATTTT.

The V call is TRBV2, the J call TRBJ2-3; 7 nucleotides align to TRBD1. The germline CDR1 and CDR2 sequences are SNHLY and FYNNEI. The CDR3 spans 15 residues. The ends lost 6 bases at V and 1 base at J; junction bases unmatched: 7. In DNA form, the CDR3 reads TGTGCCAGCAGCGTTACAGGGGACCGCACAGATACGCAGTATTTT. Translated, it gives CASSVTGDRTDTQYF.

This chain joins TRBV5-4 and TRBJ2-3, with 9 nucleotides matching TRBD1. V lost 3 bases and J lost 5; bases outside the gene matches: 4. The CDR3 spans 14 residues. Germline CDR1 is SGHNT and CDR2 is YYREEE (reference sequence). The CDR3 spells CASSSDRGEDTQYF. The CDR3 nucleotides read TGTGCCAGCAGCTCGGACAGGGGAGAAGATACGCAGTATTTT.

This rearrangement joins TRBV5-1 to TRBJ1-1; the D gene is possibly TRBD1 (5 bases). Germline V CDR1 and CDR2: SGHRS, YFSETQ. Trimming removed 4 bases from V and 4 bases from J, with 8 bases in between. The CDR3 totals 12 residues. CDR3 DNA: TGCGCCAGCAGCCCGGGGGGCACTGAAGCTTTCTTT. Protein: CASSPGGTEAFF.

The J gene is TRBJ1-2, the V gene TRBV7-9; no clear D gene. V lost 0 bases and J lost 6, with 14 bases in between. CDR1 and CDR2 (germline): SEHNR, FQNEAQ (reference sequence). The CDR3 length is 15 residues. The chain's CDR3 is CASSLAARPTDGYTF. CDR3 coding DNA: TGTGCCAGCAGCTTAGCTGCCAGGCCCACGGATGGCTACACCTTC.